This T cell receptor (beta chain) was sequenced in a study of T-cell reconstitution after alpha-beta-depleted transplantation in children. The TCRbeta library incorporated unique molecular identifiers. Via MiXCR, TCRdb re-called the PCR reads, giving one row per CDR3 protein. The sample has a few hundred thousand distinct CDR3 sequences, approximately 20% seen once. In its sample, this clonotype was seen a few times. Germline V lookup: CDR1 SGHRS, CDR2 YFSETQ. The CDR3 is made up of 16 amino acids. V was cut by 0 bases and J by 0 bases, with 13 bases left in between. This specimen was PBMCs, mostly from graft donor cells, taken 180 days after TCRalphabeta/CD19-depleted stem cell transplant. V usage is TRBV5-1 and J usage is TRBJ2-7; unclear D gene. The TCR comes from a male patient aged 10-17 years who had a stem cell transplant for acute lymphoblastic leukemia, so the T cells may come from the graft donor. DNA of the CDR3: TGCGCCAGCAGCTTGGCCGCGAGTTGGTCCTCCTACGAGCAGTACTTC. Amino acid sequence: CASSLAASWSSYEQYF.